This entry features one T cell receptor beta chain sequence. The sample is drawn from a study of T cell responses to AZD1222 COVID-19 vaccine. In germline, CDR1 is WSHSY, CDR2 SAAADI. With 0 bases removed from V and 8 bases from J, the gap between germline ends came to 10 bases. This CDR3 comprises 13 residues. The method was immunoSEQ multiplex PCR; TCRdb's version includes in-frame clones alone and lacks a portion of them. The sample has 43,000 or so clones; roughly 87% are singletons. This specimen was peripheral blood, taken 28 days after the second AZD1222 dose. The receptor was isolated from an adult who received the AZD1222 COVID-19 vaccine. V is TRBV10-2 and J is TRBJ1-2; D gene ambiguous. For the CDR3, the DNA is TGCGCCAGCAGTGAGTCAGGCGGGGTCGGCTACACCTTC. It specifies CASSESGGVGYTF.